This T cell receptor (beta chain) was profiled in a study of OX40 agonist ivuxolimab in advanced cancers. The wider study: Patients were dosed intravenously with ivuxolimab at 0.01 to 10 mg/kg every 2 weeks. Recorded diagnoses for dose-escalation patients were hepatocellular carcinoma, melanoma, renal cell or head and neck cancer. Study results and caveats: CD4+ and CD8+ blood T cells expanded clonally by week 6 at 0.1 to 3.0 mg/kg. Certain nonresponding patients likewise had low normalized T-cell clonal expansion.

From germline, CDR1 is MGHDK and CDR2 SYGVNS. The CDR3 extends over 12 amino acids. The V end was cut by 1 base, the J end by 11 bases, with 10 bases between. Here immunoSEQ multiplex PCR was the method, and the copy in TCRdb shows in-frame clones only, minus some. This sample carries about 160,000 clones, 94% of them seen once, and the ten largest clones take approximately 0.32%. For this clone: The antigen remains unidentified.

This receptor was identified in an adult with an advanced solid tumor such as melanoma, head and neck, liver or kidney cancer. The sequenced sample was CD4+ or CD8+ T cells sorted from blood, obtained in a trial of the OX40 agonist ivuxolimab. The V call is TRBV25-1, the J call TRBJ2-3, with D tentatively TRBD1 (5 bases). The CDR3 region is CASSELGALQYF. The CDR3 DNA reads TGTGCCAGCAGTGAATTAGGGGCCTTGCAGTATTTT.